The clone carrying this T cell receptor (beta chain) was counted a single time. Germline V lookup: CDR1 MDHEN, CDR2 SYDVKM. The ends were cut back, 6 bases at V and 5 bases at J, with 14 bases in the middle. The CDR3 has 13 residues. The sample is drawn from a study of blood T cell repertoires in COVID-19. Measured with immunoSEQ multiplex PCR; TCRdb has only the in-frame clones, and not every one. The sample has 99,000 or so clones; 80% to 90% are singletons. The chain joins TRBV28 to TRBJ2-7; the D gene is possibly TRBD1 (6 bases). The source is a woman aged 70-85 years with acute or convalescent COVID-19. The sample comprised peripheral blood. The CDR3 reads CASSSGDWNEQYF. The DNA of the CDR3 is TGTGCCAGCAGCTCAGGGGATTGGAACGAGCAGTACTTC.